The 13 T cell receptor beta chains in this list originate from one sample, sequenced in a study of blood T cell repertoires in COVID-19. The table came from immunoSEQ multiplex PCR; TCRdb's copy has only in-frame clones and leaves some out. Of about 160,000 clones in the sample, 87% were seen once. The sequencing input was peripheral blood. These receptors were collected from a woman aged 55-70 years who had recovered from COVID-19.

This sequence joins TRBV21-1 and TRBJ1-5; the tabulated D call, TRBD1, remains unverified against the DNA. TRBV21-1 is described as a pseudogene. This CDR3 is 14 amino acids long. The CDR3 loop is CASTGQYKVQPQHF. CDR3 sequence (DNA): TGTGCCAGCACGGGACAGTATAAGGTTCAGCCCCAGCATTTT.

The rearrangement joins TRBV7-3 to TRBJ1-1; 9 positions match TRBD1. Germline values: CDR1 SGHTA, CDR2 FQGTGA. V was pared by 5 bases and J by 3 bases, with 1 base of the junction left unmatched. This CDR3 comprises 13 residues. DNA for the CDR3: TGTGCCAGCAGCCGGACAGGGGACACTGAAGCTTTCTTT. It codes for CASSRTGDTEAFF.

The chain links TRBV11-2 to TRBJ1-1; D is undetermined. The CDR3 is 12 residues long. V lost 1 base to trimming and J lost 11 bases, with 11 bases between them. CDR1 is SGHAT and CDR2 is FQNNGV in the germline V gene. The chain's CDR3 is CASSLVFSGAFF. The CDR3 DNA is TGTGCCAGCAGCTTAGTATTCTCCGGGGCTTTCTTT.

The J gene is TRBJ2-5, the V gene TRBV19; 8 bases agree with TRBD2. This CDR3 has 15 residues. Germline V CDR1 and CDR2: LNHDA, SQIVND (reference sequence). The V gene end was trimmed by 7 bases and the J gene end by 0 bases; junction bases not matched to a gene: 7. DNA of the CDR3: TGTGCCAGTACAGCAATCGGGGGGGACCAAGAGACCCAGTACTTC. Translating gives CASTAIGGDQETQYF.

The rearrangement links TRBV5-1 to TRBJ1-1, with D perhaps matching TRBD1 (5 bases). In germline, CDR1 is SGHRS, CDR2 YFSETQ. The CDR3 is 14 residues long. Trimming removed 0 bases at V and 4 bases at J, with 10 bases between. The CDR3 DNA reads TGCGCCAGCAGCTTGGTCGGGGGTCGCACTGAAGCTTTCTTT. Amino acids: CASSLVGGRTEAFF.

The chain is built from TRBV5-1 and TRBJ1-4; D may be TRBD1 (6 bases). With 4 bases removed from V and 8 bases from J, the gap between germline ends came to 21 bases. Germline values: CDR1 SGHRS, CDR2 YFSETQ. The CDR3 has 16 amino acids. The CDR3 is CASSPLITGQGEKLFF. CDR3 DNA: TGCGCCAGCAGCCCGTTAATTACAGGGCAAGGCGAAAAACTGTTTTTT.

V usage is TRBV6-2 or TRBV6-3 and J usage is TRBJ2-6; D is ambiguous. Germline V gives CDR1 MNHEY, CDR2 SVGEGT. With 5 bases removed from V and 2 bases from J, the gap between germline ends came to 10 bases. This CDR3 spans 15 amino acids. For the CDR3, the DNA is TGTGCCAGCAGTCTCCTGGGCACTGGGGCCAACGTCCTGACTTTC. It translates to CASSLLGTGANVLTF.

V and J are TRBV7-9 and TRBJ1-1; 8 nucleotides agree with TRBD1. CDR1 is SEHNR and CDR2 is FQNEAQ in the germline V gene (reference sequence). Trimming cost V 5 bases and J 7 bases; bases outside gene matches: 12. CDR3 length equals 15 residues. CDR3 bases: TGTGCCAGCAGCCTAACTCCGGGACAGGTTAATGAAGCTTTCTTT. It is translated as CASSLTPGQVNEAFF.

The CDR3 DNA sequence: TGCGCCAGCAGCCAAGATGGTTTGGGGGCCCACACAGATACGCAGTATTTT. This gives the protein CASSQDGLGAHTDTQYF. This sequence joins TRBV4-1 and TRBJ2-3; possibly TRBD1 for D (6 bases). Per the germline V gene, CDR1 is MGHRA and CDR2 is YSYEKL. Deletions cut 0 bases from V and 2 bases from J, with 15 bases between. This CDR3 comprises 17 residues.

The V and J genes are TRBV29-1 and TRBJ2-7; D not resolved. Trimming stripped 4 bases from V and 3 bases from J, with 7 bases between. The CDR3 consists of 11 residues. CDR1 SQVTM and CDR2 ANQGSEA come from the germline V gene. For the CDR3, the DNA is TGCAGCGTTGGTGACAACTACGAGCAGTACTTC. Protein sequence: CSVGDNYEQYF.

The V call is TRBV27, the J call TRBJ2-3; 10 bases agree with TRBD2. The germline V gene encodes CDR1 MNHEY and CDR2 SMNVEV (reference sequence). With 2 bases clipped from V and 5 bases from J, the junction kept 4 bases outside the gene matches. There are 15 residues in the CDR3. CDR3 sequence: CASSLTSGAIDTQYF. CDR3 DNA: TGTGCCAGCAGTTTAACTAGCGGGGCTATAGATACGCAGTATTTT.

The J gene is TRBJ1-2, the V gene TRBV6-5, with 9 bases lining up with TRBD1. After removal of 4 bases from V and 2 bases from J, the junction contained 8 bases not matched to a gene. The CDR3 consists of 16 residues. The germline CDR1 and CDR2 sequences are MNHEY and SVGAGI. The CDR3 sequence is CASSSQEGQGNYGYTF. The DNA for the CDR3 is TGTGCCAGCAGTTCCCAGGAAGGACAGGGGAACTATGGCTACACCTTC.

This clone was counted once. This chain's CDR3 is CASSPMQGVYGYTF. The CDR3 DNA reads as TGTGCCAGCAGCCCAATGCAGGGTGTCTATGGCTACACCTTC. The rearrangement links TRBV3-1 (or the pseudogene TRBV3-2) to TRBJ1-2; D perhaps matches TRBD1 (5 bases). V was shortened by 4 bases and J by 4 bases, with 13 bases between the two germline ends. The CDR3 is made up of 14 amino acids. The V gene's germline CDR1 is LGHDT and CDR2 YNNKEL (reference sequence).